This T cell receptor beta chain appears in the sequencing data of a study of vaccination and CD4 T cells after COVID-19. On the study more broadly: Four females and six males made up the convalescents, with two Hispanic.

Regarding this clonotype: Antigen unknown.

The Oncomine TCR Beta short-read assay generated sequence data from the DNA of cultured CD4+ T cells. TCRdb reprocessed the PCR reads with MiXCR, giving one entry per CDR3 protein. The table shows roughly 8,300 distinct CDR3 sequences, with 61% occurring only once. Trimming removed 5 bases from V and 4 bases from J; junction bases left unmatched: 10. The CDR3 has 16 amino acids. Sample treatment: roughly nine-day PBMC culture with coronavirus spike peptide pools or control peptides (ViraFEST assay). There were positive PCR dates ranging from March to December 2020, all predating US Alpha, Beta and Delta variants.

This specimen was cultured CD4+ T cells from blood, taken after SARS-CoV-2 vaccination. The genes are TRBV12-3 or TRBV12-4 and TRBJ1-2; TRBD1 agrees at 10 bases. This clonotype originated in a human donor with COVID-19. This CDR3 is CASSRTGTGEGYGYTF. The CDR3 nucleotides are TGTGCCAGCAGTCGAACCGGGACAGGGGAGGGCTATGGCTACACCTTC.